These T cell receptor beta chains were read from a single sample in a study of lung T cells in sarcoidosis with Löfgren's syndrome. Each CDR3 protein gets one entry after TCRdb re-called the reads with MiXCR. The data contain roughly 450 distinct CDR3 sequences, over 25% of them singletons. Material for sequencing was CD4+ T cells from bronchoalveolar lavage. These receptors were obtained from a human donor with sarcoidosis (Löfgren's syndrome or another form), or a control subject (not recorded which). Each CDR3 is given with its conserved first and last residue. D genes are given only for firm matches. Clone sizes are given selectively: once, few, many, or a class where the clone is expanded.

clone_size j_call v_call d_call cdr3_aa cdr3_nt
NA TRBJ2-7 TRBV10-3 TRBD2 CAGYSGGVNERYF TGTGCCGGCTACTCGGGAGGGGTGAACGAGCGGTACTTC
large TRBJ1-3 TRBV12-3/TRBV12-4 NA CASSFGLSGNTIYF TGTGCCAGCAGCTTTGGTCTCTCTGGAAACACCATATATTTT
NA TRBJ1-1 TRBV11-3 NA CAGRLLGNTEAFF TGTGCCGGCAGATTACTAGGGAACACTGAAGCTTTCTTT
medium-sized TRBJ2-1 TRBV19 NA CASNGGRHNEQFF TGTGCCAGTAATGGGGGGCGCCACAATGAGCAGTTCTTC
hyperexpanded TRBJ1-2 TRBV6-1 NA CASLDSNPYGYTF TGTGCCAGCTTAGACAGCAACCCCTATGGCTACACCTTC
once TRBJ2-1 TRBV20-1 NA CSASRSNEQFF TGCAGTGCTTCCCGTTCTAATGAGCAGTTCTTC
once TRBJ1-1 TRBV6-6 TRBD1 CASSYQGDRGRTKAFF TGTGCCAGCAGTTACCAAGGAGACAGGGGACGCACTAAAGCTTTCTTT
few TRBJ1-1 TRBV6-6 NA CASSYSGATLNTEAFF TGTGCCAGCAGTTACTCAGGGGCGACCTTGAACACTGAAGCTTTCTTT
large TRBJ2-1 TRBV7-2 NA CASSFPAVFEQFF TGTGCCAGCAGCTTTCCAGCCGTCTTTGAGCAGTTCTTC
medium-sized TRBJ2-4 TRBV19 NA CASSPREDIQYF TGTGCCAGTAGTCCAAGGGAGGACATTCAGTACTTC
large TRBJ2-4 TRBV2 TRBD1 CATRDRGVIQYF TGTGCCACCAGGGACAGGGGAGTCATTCAGTACTTC
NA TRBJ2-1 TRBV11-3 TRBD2 CASSLLAGVDSEQFF TGTGCCAGCAGCCTATTAGCGGGAGTTGACAGTGAGCAGTTCTTC
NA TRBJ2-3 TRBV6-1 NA CASSHRGAGTQCF TGTGCCAGCAGCCACCGAGGGGCTGGAACGCAGTGTTTT
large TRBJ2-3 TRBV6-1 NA CASSHRGAGTQYF TGTGCCAGCAGCCACCGGGGGGCTGGAACGCAGTATTTT
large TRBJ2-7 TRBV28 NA CASSLEWGWAYEQYF TGTGCCAGCAGTTTAGAGTGGGGATGGGCCTACGAGCAGTACTTC
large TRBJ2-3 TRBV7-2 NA CASSLDGGGDTQYF TGTGCCAGCAGCTTAGACGGGGGTGGAGATACGCAGTATTTT
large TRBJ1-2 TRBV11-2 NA CASSSNYGYTF TGTGCCAGCAGCTCTAACTATGGCTACACCTTC
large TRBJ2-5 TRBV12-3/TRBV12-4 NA CASSLPGTQETQYF TGTGCCAGCAGTTTACCAGGGACTCAAGAGACCCAGTACTTC
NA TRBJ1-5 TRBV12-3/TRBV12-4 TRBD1 CASSIEPRVGGSQPQHF TGTGCCAGCAGTATAGAACCAAGGGTAGGGGGCAGTCAGCCCCAGCATTTT
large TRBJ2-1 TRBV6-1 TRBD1 CASTRTGGSSYNEQFF TGTGCCAGCACCCGGACAGGGGGCAGCTCCTACAATGAGCAGTTCTTC
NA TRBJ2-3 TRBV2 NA CASSERGASTDTQYF TGTGCCAGCAGTGAAAGGGGGGCGAGCACAGACACGCAGTATTTT
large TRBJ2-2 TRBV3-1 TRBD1 CASTPTGQGHTGELFF TGTGCCAGCACCCCAACGGGACAGGGACACACCGGGGAGCTGTTTTTT
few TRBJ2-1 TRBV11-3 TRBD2 CASSLLAGVDNEQFF TGTGCCAGCAGCCTATTAGCGGGAGTTGACAATGAGCAGTTCTTC
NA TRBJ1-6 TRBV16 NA CASSLDRNSPLHF TGTGCCAGCAGCCTGGACAGAAATTCACCCCTCCACTTT
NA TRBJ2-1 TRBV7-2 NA CVSSLIGGAGNEQFF TGTGTCAGCAGCCTCATAGGGGGCGCGGGGAATGAGCAGTTCTTC
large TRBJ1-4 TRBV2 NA CASSLLGDYEKLFF TGTGCCAGCAGTTTACTCGGGGACTACGAAAAACTGTTTTTT
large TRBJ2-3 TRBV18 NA CASSPARTTDTQYF TGTGCCAGCTCACCAGCCAGGACCACAGATACGCAGTATTTT
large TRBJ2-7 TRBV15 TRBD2 CATSRGRLAGGALYF TGTGCCACCAGCAGAGGAAGGCTAGCGGGGGGCGCCTTGTACTTC
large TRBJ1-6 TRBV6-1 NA CASVRESGSPLHF TGTGCCAGTGTCCGGGAGAGTGGCTCACCCCTCCACTTT
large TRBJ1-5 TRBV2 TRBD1 CASRPGQGGQPQHF TGTGCCAGCAGGCCGGGACAGGGAGGGCAGCCCCAGCATTTT
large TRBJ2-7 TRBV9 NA CASSVGPTYEQYF TGTGCCAGCAGCGTAGGGCCAACCTACGAGCAGTACTTC
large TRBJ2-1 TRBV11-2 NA CASSLAWGNEQFF TGTGCCAGCAGCTTAGCGTGGGGAAATGAGCAGTTCTTC
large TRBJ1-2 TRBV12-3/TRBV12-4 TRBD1 CASSLLDRGQIGYTF TGTGCCAGCAGTTTGCTTGACAGGGGGCAAATTGGCTACACCTTC
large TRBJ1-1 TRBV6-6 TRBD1 CASSYSGDSDAFF TGTGCCAGCAGTTACTCTGGGGACAGCGACGCTTTCTTT
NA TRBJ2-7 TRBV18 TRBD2 CASSAGAPTYKQYF TGTGCCAGCTCAGCGGGAGCCCCAACCTACAAGCAGTACTTC
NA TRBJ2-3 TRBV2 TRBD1 CASSEKGASADTQYF TGTGCCAGCAGTGAAAAGGGGGCGAGTGCAGATACGCAGTATTTT
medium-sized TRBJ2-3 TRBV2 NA CASKREGDTQYF TGTGCCAGCAAGAGGGAAGGGGATACGCAGTATTTT
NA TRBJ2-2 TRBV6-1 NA CASRRGDAVELFF TGTGCCAGTAGGAGAGGCGACGCCGTGGAGCTGTTTTTT
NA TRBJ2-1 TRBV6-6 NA CAPRLSRDLPEQFF TGTGCCCCCCGCCTAAGCAGGGATCTCCCTGAGCAGTTCTTC
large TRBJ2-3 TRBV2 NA CASSEDRRADTQYF TGTGCCAGCAGTGAAGACAGGCGGGCAGATACGCAGTATTTT
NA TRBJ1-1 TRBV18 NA CASSMGRLNTGAFF TGTGCCAGCTCTATGGGCAGGTTGAACACTGGAGCTTTCTTT
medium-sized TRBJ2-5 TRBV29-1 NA CSVCITQETQYF TGCAGCGTGTGCATTACCCAAGAGACCCAGTACTTC
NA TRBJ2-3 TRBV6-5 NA CASSHRGAGAQYF TGTGCCAGCAGCCACCGCGGGGCTGGAGCGCAGTATTTT
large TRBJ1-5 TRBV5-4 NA CASSLGRYSNQPQHF TGTGCCAGCAGCTTGGGCAGATATAGCAATCAGCCCCAGCATTTT
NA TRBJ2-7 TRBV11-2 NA CASSLDAGAYEQYF TGTGCCAGCAGCTTAGACGCGGGTGCCTACGAGCAGTACTTT
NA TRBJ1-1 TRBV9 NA CASSVTGNTEAFF TGTGCCAGCAGCGTGACAGGGAACACTGAAGCTTTCTTT
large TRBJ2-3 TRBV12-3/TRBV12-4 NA CASSPDLHTDTQYF TGTGCCAGCAGTCCCGACTTACACACAGATACGCAGTATTTT
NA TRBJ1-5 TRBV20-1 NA CSANHFGDGNQPQHF TGCAGTGCCAATCACTTCGGGGACGGCAATCAGCCCCAGCATTTT
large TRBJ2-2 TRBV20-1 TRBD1 CSARVAGGTGELFF TGCAGTGCTAGGGTGGCAGGGGGAACCGGGGAGCTGTTTTTT
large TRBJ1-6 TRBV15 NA CATSRGPERGSPLHF TGTGCCACCAGCAGAGGCCCAGAGAGAGGTTCACCCCTCCACTTT
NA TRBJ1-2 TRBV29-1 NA CSVAEVGYYGCTF TGCAGCGTTGCAGAGGTAGGGTACTATGGCTGCACCTTC
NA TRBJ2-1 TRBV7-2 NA CASSQERNEQFF TGTGCCAGCAGCCAGGAGAGGAATGAGCAGTTCTTC
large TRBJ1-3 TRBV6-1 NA CASSRTLSGNTIYF TGTGCCAGCAGCCGGACGCTCTCTGGAAACACCATATATTTT